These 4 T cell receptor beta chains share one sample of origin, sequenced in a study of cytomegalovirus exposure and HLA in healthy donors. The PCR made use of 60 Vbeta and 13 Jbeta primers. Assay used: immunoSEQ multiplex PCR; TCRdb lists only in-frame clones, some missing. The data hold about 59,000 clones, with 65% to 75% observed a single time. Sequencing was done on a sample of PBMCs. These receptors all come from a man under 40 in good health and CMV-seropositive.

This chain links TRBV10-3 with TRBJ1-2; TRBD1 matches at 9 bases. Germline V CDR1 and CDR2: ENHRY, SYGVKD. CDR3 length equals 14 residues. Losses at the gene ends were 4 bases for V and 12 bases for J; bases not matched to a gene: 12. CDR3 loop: CAISGGDRVSLNTF. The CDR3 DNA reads TGTGCCATCAGTGGTGGGGACAGGGTCAGCCTCAACACCTTC.

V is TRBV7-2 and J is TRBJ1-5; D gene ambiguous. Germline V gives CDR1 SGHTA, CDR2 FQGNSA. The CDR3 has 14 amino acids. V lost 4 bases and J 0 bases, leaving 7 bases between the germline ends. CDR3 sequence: CASSSYYSNQPQHF. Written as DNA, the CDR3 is TGTGCCAGCAGCTCGTACTATAGCAATCAGCCCCAGCATTTT.

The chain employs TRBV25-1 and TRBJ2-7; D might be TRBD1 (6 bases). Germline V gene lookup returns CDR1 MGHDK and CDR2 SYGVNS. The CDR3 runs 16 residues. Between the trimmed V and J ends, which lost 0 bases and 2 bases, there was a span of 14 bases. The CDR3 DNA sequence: TGTGCCAGCAGTGAATATAGGACAGACTCGACCTACGAGCAGTACTTC. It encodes CASSEYRTDSTYEQYF.

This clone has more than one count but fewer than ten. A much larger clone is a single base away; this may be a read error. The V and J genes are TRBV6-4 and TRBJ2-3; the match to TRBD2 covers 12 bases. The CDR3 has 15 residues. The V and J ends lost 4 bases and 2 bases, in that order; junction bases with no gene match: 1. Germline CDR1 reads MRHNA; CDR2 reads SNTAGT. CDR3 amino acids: CASSGTSGATDTQYF. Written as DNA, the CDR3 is TGTGCCAGCAGTGGGACTAGCGGGGCCACAGATACGCAGTATTTT.